The source of this TCR beta chain is a study of blood T cell repertoires in COVID-19. Turning to the study itself: The samples span acute and convalescent COVID-19 from the United States, Italy and Spain. PBMCs, B-cell-depleted T cells, or T cells provided the cDNA or gDNA that made up the material.

V dropped 8 bases and J dropped 11 bases, with 13 bases sitting between them. Germline lookup yields CDR1 MDHEN and CDR2 SYDVKM. The CDR3 totals 10 residues. In the original workflow: Reference gene primer amplification in the assay estimated nucleated cell counts. Clones were sequenced by immunoSEQ multiplex PCR, and TCRdb holds only the in-frame ones, with some missing. That table is the source of V, J and clone size, and D and trimming were worked out from the DNA. Found here are about 140,000 clones, approximately 78% of them singletons; the top ten hold less than 5%. The sample comprised peripheral blood. The clonotype was recovered from a woman of 80 years or more with acute or convalescent COVID-19. The rearrangement uses TRBV28 and TRBJ2-7; D may be TRBD1 (6 bases). The CDR3 spells CASGGQTKYF. The CDR3 DNA follows: TGTGCCAGCGGCGGACAGACAAAGTACTTC.